These 9 T cell receptor beta chains share one sample of origin, sequenced in a study of vaccination and CD4 T cells after COVID-19. These receptors lack a known antigen. Treatment specified: approximately 9-day PBMC culture with coronavirus spike peptide pools or control peptides (ViraFEST assay). It was before the COVID-19 pandemic (2011-2018) that the unexposed donor's CD4+ T cells were collected. The Oncomine TCR Beta short-read assay sequenced DNA from cultured CD4+ T cells. TCRdb used MiXCR to reprocess the PCR reads, holding one entry per CDR3 protein. The sample records 2,000 to 3,000 distinct CDR3 sequences, roughly 30% being singletons. Sequencing input: CD4+ T cells from blood, cultured in vitro. Source of these receptors: a human donor in good health.

The chain uses TRBV7-3 and TRBJ2-7; TRBD2 aligns across 8 bases. The CDR3 has 13 amino acids. Losses at the gene ends were 2 bases for V and 12 bases for J; bases not matched to a gene: 9. Germline assignment: CDR1 SGHTA and CDR2 FQGTGA. CDR3 coding DNA: TGTGCCAGCAGCTTAGGGGATCCGGGACTAGTGTACTTC. Its translation is CASSLGDPGLVYF.

The V call is TRBV7-9, the J call TRBJ1-3, with TRBD1 as a possible D gene (5 bases). The V end was cut by 3 bases, the J end by 2 bases, with 11 bases between. The CDR3 runs to 15 residues. The germline V gene encodes CDR1 SEHNR and CDR2 FQNEAQ (reference sequence). The chain's CDR3 is CASSFGGPAGNTIYF. DNA for the CDR3: TGTGCCAGCAGCTTCGGGGGTCCAGCTGGAAACACCATATATTTT.

This chain uses TRBV19 with TRBJ2-1; 9 bases are shared with TRBD2. Germline V gene lookup returns CDR1 LNHDA and CDR2 SQIVND (reference sequence). CDR3 length: 16 amino acids. The ends lost 5 bases at V and 4 bases at J; junction bases unmatched: 9. The CDR3 DNA sequence: TGTGCCAGTAGTCCCTTTAGCGGGGGACCTTACAATGAGCAGTTCTTC. Translation: CASSPFSGGPYNEQFF.

The rearrangement uses TRBV30 and TRBJ2-6; no firm D call. The V and J ends lost 5 bases and 2 bases respectively, with 7 bases between them. This CDR3 comprises 13 residues. CDR1 and CDR2 from the germline V gene are GTSNPN and SVGIG (reference sequence). The CDR3 region is CAWLGAGANVLTF. The CDR3 region has the DNA TGTGCCTGGTTGGGTGCTGGGGCCAACGTCCTGACTTTC.

The gene calls are TRBV12-3 or TRBV12-4 and TRBJ1-4; TRBD1 agrees at 7 bases. Trimming at V came to 6 bases and at J to 8 bases, leaving 3 bases not matched to a gene. The CDR3 contains 12 residues. The CDR3 DNA sequence: TGTGCCAGCAGGCTACAGGGGGAAAAACTGTTTTTT. Translation: CASRLQGEKLFF.

This clonotype was counted only a few times. The CDR3: CASSPFLQGSAEAFF. The DNA of the CDR3 is TGTGCCAGCAGCCCCTTTTTACAGGGGAGCGCTGAAGCTTTCTTT. The gene calls are TRBV7-2 and TRBJ1-1; 7 nucleotides match TRBD1. Germline trimming cut 5 bases from V and 6 bases from J; bases unmatched to any gene: 12. The CDR3 has 15 amino acids. CDR1 is SGHTA and CDR2 is FQGNSA in the germline V gene.

This clonotype was counted between two and nine times. This chain uses TRBV11-2 with TRBJ2-1; D uncertain. Trimming cost V 0 bases and J 0 bases, with 6 bases left between them. The CDR3 is 15 residues long. Germline V gene lookup returns CDR1 SGHAT and CDR2 FQNNGV. The CDR3 loop is CASSLDPSSYNEQFF. The CDR3 nucleotides read TGTGCCAGCAGCTTAGACCCGAGCTCCTACAATGAGCAGTTCTTC. Looking up the rest from reference TRBV11-2 and TRBJ2-1 gives the full variable domain: EAGVAQSPRYKIIEKRQSVAFWCNPISGHATLYWYQQILGQGPKLLIQFQNNGVVDDSQLPKDRFSAERLKGVDSTLKIQPAKLEDSAVYLCASSLDPSSYNEQFFGPGTRLTVL.

J is TRBJ2-3 and V is TRBV10-1, with 8 bases identical to TRBD1. Unmatched junction bases numbered 4, after V lost 8 bases and J lost 0 bases. The CDR3 has 14 residues. The germline V gene has CDR1 WNHNN and CDR2 SYGVQD (reference sequence). The CDR3, as DNA: TGCGCCAGCCGGACAGGGCATAGCACAGATACGCAGTATTTT. The encoded protein is CASRTGHSTDTQYF.

The chain is built from TRBV19 and TRBJ2-1; possibly TRBD1 for D (6 bases). The V end lost 4 bases, the J end lost 9 bases, and 13 bases lay between the germline ends. The CDR3 has 13 residues. In germline, CDR1 is LNHDA, CDR2 SQIVND (reference sequence). CDR3 sequence: CASSKTGIGEQFF. DNA of the CDR3: TGTGCCAGTAGTAAAACAGGGATTGGTGAGCAGTTCTTC.